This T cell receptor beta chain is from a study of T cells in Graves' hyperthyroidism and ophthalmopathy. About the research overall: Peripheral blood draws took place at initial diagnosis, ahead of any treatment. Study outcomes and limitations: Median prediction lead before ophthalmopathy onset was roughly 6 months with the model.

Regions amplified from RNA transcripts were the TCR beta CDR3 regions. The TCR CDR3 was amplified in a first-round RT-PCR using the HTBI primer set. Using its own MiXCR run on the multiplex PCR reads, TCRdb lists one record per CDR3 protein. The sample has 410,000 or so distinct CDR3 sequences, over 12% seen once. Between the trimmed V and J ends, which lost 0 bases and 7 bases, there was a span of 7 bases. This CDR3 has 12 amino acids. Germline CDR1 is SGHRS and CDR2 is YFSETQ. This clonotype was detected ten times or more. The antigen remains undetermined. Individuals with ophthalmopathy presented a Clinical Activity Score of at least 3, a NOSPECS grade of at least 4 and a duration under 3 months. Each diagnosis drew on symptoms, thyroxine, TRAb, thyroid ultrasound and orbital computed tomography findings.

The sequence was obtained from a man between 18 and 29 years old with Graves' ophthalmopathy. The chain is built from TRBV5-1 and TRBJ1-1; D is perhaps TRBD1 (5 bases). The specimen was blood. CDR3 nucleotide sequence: TGCGCCAGCAGCTTGGGGGGCGTTGAAGCTTTCTTT. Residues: CASSLGGVEAFF.